These 32 T cell receptor beta chains share one sample of origin, sequenced in a study of blood T cell repertoires in COVID-19. Clones were read by immunoSEQ multiplex PCR, and TCRdb kept only the in-frame ones, dropping some. The data hold approximately 140,000 clones, with more than 70% observed a single time. Input material: PBMCs or T cells enriched from blood (not recorded which). These receptors all come from a man aged 40-49 years with acute COVID-19.

This clone appeared a few times. The chain carries TRBV5-1 and TRBJ1-1; D possibly corresponds to TRBD1 (6 bases). CDR1 and CDR2 from the germline V gene are SGHRS and YFSETQ. This CDR3 has 15 amino acids. V dropped 2 bases and J dropped 4 bases, with 15 bases sitting between them. CDR3 nucleotides: TGCGCCAGCAGCTTAGGACAGAAGGGGCGCACTGAAGCTTTCTTT. Translation gives CASSLGQKGRTEAFF.

The chain employs TRBV5-1 and TRBJ1-1, with D hard to call. The CDR3 is 16 amino acids. The ends were cut back, 4 bases at V and 3 bases at J, with 19 bases in the middle. Per germline, CDR1 SGHRS and CDR2 YFSETQ. The CDR3 sequence: CASSPTGAAGDTEAFF. CDR3 sequence (DNA): TGCGCCAGCAGCCCGACGGGAGCTGCTGGGGACACTGAAGCTTTCTTT.

The chain links TRBV28 to TRBJ2-7; 11 nucleotides align to TRBD1. The CDR3 has 19 residues. The germline CDR1 and CDR2 sequences are MDHEN and SYDVKM. V was pared by 7 bases and J by 0 bases, with 17 bases of the junction left unmatched. CDR3 in amino acids: CASTPTLGQGALSSYEQYF. In nucleotides, the CDR3 is TGTGCCAGCACCCCCACTCTCGGACAGGGGGCCCTTAGCTCCTACGAGCAGTACTTC.

The gene calls are TRBV7-2 and TRBJ1-6; no clear D. The V gene's germline CDR1 is SGHTA and CDR2 FQGNSA. The germline V and J ends were trimmed by 5 bases and 5 bases, with 13 bases remaining between them. The CDR3 sequence is 15 residues long. The CDR3 reads CASSRSRSDNSPLHF. The CDR3 bases are TGTGCCAGCAGCCGGAGTAGAAGTGATAATTCACCCCTCCACTTT.

This clone came up once. The chain is built from TRBV5-4 and TRBJ1-1; 10 bases are a match to TRBD1. CDR1 and CDR2 (germline): SGHNT, YYREEE (reference sequence). The CDR3 runs 15 residues. V lost 1 base to trimming and J lost 4 bases; unmatched junction nucleotides: 4. The CDR3 is CASSLRTGGGTEAFF. Written as DNA, the CDR3 is TGTGCCAGCAGCTTGCGGACAGGGGGAGGCACTGAAGCTTTCTTT.

V gene TRBV5-1 combines with J gene TRBJ2-1; tentative D call: TRBD1 (5 bases). In germline, CDR1 is SGHRS, CDR2 YFSETQ. The CDR3 is made up of 15 amino acids. V gave up 0 bases and J gave up 4 bases, with 11 bases separating them. The CDR3 nucleotides are TGCGCCAGCAGCTTGGTGCAGGGATCGTACAATGAGCAGTTCTTC. As protein: CASSLVQGSYNEQFF. Together with reference TRBV5-1 and TRBJ2-1, the CDR3 gives the full variable domain: KAGVTQTPRYLIKTRGQQVTLSCSPISGHRSVSWYQQTPGQGLQFLFEYFSETQRNKGNFPGRFSGRQFSNSRSEMNVSTLELGDSALYLCASSLVQGSYNEQFFGPGTRLTVL.

CDR3 amino acids: CSVISQGYTQYF. CDR3 coding DNA: TGCAGCGTGATATCCCAGGGTTATACGCAGTATTTT. The J gene is TRBJ2-3, the V gene TRBV29-1, with a weak D call TRBD1 (5 bases). Germline CDR1 reads SQVTM; CDR2 reads ANQGSEA. CDR3 size: 12 residues. V was shortened by 6 bases and J by 7 bases, with 14 bases between the two germline ends.

V and J are TRBV5-5 and TRBJ2-1; tentatively, D is TRBD2 (5 bases). The CDR3 runs 15 residues. Germline values: CDR1 SGHKS, CDR2 YYEKEE (reference sequence). V lost 0 bases to trimming and J lost 3 bases, with 10 bases between them. For the CDR3, the DNA is TGTGCCAGCAGCTTGGCCCCGGGATTCTACAATGAGCAGTTCTTC. It yields the protein CASSLAPGFYNEQFF.

This clone was observed a few times. The chain links TRBV29-1 to TRBJ1-2, with 9 positions matching TRBD1. CDR3 size: 15 residues. In germline, CDR1 is SQVTM, CDR2 ANQGSEA. The trim removed 0 bases at V and 7 bases at J, leaving 9 bases unmatched. This CDR3 reads CSVEDQVKTGGGYTF. CDR3 coding DNA: TGCAGCGTTGAAGATCAGGTGAAGACAGGGGGTGGCTACACCTTC. The full variable domain, rest sourced from reference TRBV29-1 and TRBJ1-2, is SAVISQKPSRDICQRGTSLTIQCQVDSQVTMMFWYRQQPGQSLTLIATANQGSEATYESGFVIDKFPISRPNLTFSTLTVSNMSPEDSSIYLCSVEDQVKTGGGYTFGSGTRLTVV.

The V gene is TRBV29-1, the J gene TRBJ1-2; D is possibly TRBD1 (6 bases). Germline loops: CDR1 SQVTM, CDR2 ANQGSEA. The CDR3 runs to 13 residues. Trimming removed 5 bases at V and 8 bases at J, with 18 bases between. The CDR3 is CSVSAAGGGGYTF. The DNA for the CDR3 is TGCAGCGTTTCCGCCGCTGGGGGGGGCGGCTACACCTTC.

This CDR3 is CASSYSTAGAGELFF. In DNA, the CDR3 is TGTGCCAGCAGTTACTCGACCGCCGGAGCCGGGGAGCTGTTTTTT. The chain links TRBV6-2 or TRBV6-3 to TRBJ2-2; unclear D gene. The germline V gene has CDR1 MNHEY and CDR2 SVGEGT. The CDR3 is 15 amino acids. Trimming took off 0 bases at V and 6 bases at J, with 11 bases between the two ends.

The V call is TRBV25-1, the J call TRBJ2-1; TRBD1 is a possible D gene (5 bases). CDR3 length equals 15 residues. The germline CDR1 and CDR2 sequences are MGHDK and SYGVNS. The V gene lost 5 bases and the J gene lost 0 bases, with 11 bases spanning the gap. CDR3 sequence: CASSNRRSSYNEQFF. The CDR3 DNA is TGTGCCAGCAGTAACAGGAGAAGCTCCTACAATGAGCAGTTCTTC.

The rearrangement joins TRBV5-1 to TRBJ2-3; D is possibly TRBD2 (5 bases). The V and J ends lost 0 bases and 0 bases respectively, with 11 bases between them. Per the germline V gene, CDR1 is SGHRS and CDR2 is YFSETQ. CDR3 length: 16 amino acids. The CDR3 loop is CASSLEGSVSTDTQYF. The CDR3 DNA reads as TGCGCCAGCAGCTTGGAAGGTAGCGTAAGCACAGATACGCAGTATTTT.

This chain uses TRBV24-1 with TRBJ2-1; possibly TRBD2 for D (6 bases). The V end was cut by 7 bases, the J end by 9 bases, with 15 bases between. The CDR3 has 13 amino acids. Germline V gene sequence: CDR1 KGHDR, CDR2 SFDVKD. The CDR3 sequence is CATSGRNRGEQFF. CDR3 in DNA: TGTGCCACCAGCGGGAGAAATCGGGGTGAGCAGTTCTTC.

This chain joins TRBV4-1 and TRBJ2-1; D call uncertain. Trimming took 1 base from V and 6 from J, leaving 7 bases between them. The CDR3 runs to 13 residues. Germline V lookup: CDR1 MGHRA, CDR2 YSYEKL. CDR3 DNA sequence: TGCGCCAGCAGCCAAGCCGTTTTCAATGAGCAGTTCTTC. Its translation is CASSQAVFNEQFF.

The chain has TRBV6-2 or TRBV6-3 and TRBJ2-1, with 7 bases lining up with TRBD1. Germline CDR1 and CDR2: MNHEY and SVGEGT. The CDR3 has 18 residues. After removal of 0 bases from V and 0 bases from J, the junction contained 8 bases not matched to a gene. CDR3 sequence (DNA): TGTGCCAGCAGTTACTCGAGGGACAGACGGAGCTCCTACAATGAGCAGTTCTTC. Protein: CASSYSRDRRSSYNEQFF.

The chain has TRBV7-9 and TRBJ2-1; TRBD1 matches 7 bases. CDR1 and CDR2 (germline): SEHNR, FQNEAQ (reference sequence). The CDR3 length is 15 residues. With V trimmed by 4 bases and J by 7 bases, 10 bases remained unmatched. The CDR3 nucleotides read TGTGCCAGCAGCTCCAAGCTGGACAGGATGAATGAGCAGTTCTTC. It yields the protein CASSSKLDRMNEQFF. The full variable domain, rest sourced from reference TRBV7-9 and TRBJ2-1, is DTGVSQNPRHKITKRGQNVTFRCDPISEHNRLYWYRQTLGQGPEFLTYFQNEAQLEKSRLLSDRFSAERPKGSFSTLEIQRTEQGDSAMYLCASSSKLDRMNEQFFGPGTRLTVL.

The chain's CDR3 is CASSQDLGTGGTEAFF. CDR3 nucleotides: TGTGCCAGCAGCCAAGATCTGGGGACAGGGGGCACTGAAGCTTTCTTT. The chain links TRBV3-1 (or the pseudogene TRBV3-2) to TRBJ1-1, with 11 bases identical to TRBD1. Germline CDR1 reads LGHDT; CDR2 reads YNNKEL (reference sequence). CDR3 length: 16 amino acids. With V trimmed by 0 bases and J by 4 bases, 4 bases remained unmatched.

The rearrangement links TRBV2 to TRBJ1-5, with D possibly matching TRBD1 (6 bases). The CDR3 length is 16 residues. Trimming cost V 5 bases and J 3 bases, with 17 bases left between them. Germline V gene sequence: CDR1 SNHLY, CDR2 FYNNEI. CDR3 bases: TGTGCCAGCAGTCTAACCCGGGGGGCACACAATCAGCCCCAGCATTTT. Amino acids: CASSLTRGAHNQPQHF. Variable domain in full (rest from reference TRBV2 and TRBJ1-5): EPEVTQTPSHQVTQMGQEVILRCVPISNHLYFYWYRQILGQKVEFLVSFYNNEISEKSEIFDDQFSVERPDGSNFTLKIRSTKLEDSAMYFCASSLTRGAHNQPQHFGDGTRLSIL.

This chain uses TRBV5-4 with TRBJ2-3, with D unresolved. The CDR3 length is 13 residues. The germline gives CDR1 SGHNT, CDR2 YYREEE (reference sequence). V was trimmed by 0 bases and J by 6 bases, leaving 8 bases between them. The DNA for the CDR3 is TGTGCCAGCAGCTTGGTCGGGTTGGATACGCAGTATTTT. Amino acids: CASSLVGLDTQYF.

This sequence joins TRBV11-2 and TRBJ1-1, with no clear D. Germline V gives CDR1 SGHAT, CDR2 FQNNGV. The CDR3 consists of 15 residues. V lost 6 bases, J lost 1 base, and 15 bases lay in between. CDR3 region: CASSPLGIRNTEAFF. CDR3 nucleotide sequence: TGTGCCAGCAGTCCCCTAGGCATCAGGAACACTGAAGCTTTCTTT.

The J gene is TRBJ1-2, the V gene TRBV29-1, with TRBD1 matching 12 bases. The V gene end was trimmed by 6 bases and the J gene end by 8 bases; junction bases not matched to a gene: 10. Germline assignment: CDR1 SQVTM and CDR2 ANQGSEA. CDR3 length equals 14 residues. The CDR3 nucleotides are TGCAGCGTACACTCCGGGACAGGGGGCCGGGGCTACACCTTC. Translation gives CSVHSGTGGRGYTF.

V usage is TRBV28 and J usage is TRBJ2-7; D may be TRBD2 (6 bases). The germline gives CDR1 MDHEN, CDR2 SYDVKM. CDR3 length: 12 residues. The CDR3 coding sequence is TGTTCTTCGGCGGGGCTTCACTACGAGCAGTACTTC. Amino acids: CSSAGLHYEQYF.

This clone was seen once. This rearrangement joins TRBV7-9 to TRBJ1-5; D is possibly TRBD1 (5 bases). Trimming took 5 bases from V and 5 from J, leaving 13 bases between them. Germline V lookup: CDR1 SEHNR, CDR2 FQNEAQ (reference sequence). There are 14 residues in the CDR3. The CDR3 reads CASSPAGGDQPQHF. CDR3 DNA: TGTGCCAGCAGCCCTGCGGGGGGTGATCAGCCCCAGCATTTT. Full variable domain (rest looked up from reference TRBV7-9 and TRBJ1-5): DTGVSQNPRHKITKRGQNVTFRCDPISEHNRLYWYRQTLGQGPEFLTYFQNEAQLEKSRLLSDRFSAERPKGSFSTLEIQRTEQGDSAMYLCASSPAGGDQPQHFGDGTRLSIL.

The chain links TRBV11-2 to TRBJ2-7; TRBD2 agrees at 7 bases. Germline V gene data show CDR1 as SGHAT and CDR2 as FQNNGV. CDR3 length: 14 amino acids. J was trimmed by 5 bases and V by 0 bases; bases with no gene match: 4. The CDR3 region has the DNA TGTGCCAGCAGCTTAGACCCGGGAGGTAACGAGCAGTACTTC. Translation: CASSLDPGGNEQYF.

This chain links TRBV2 with TRBJ2-7; 7 bases fit TRBD2. CDR1 is SNHLY and CDR2 is FYNNEI in the germline V gene. V was clipped by 3 bases and J by 3 bases; unmatched bases: 5. The CDR3 loop spans 14 amino acids. The CDR3 sequence: CASSEAAGNYEQYF. The DNA of the CDR3 is TGTGCCAGCAGTGAGGCAGCGGGGAACTACGAGCAGTACTTC.

The chain joins TRBV9 to TRBJ2-5; D possibly corresponds to TRBD2 (7 bases). Trimming took 2 bases from V and 4 from J, leaving 12 bases between them. The CDR3 totals 14 residues. Germline V gives CDR1 SGDLS, CDR2 YYNGEE. In nucleotides, the CDR3 is TGTGCCAGCAGCGTCAGGGGAGGGGTAGAGACCCAGTACTTC. Its translation is CASSVRGGVETQYF.

The V gene is TRBV4-2, the J gene TRBJ1-2; 7 bases are a match to TRBD1. This CDR3 has 14 residues. Looked up from germline, CDR1 is LGHNA and CDR2 is YNFKEQ. V lost 6 bases, J lost 0 bases, and 4 bases stayed unmatched. This chain's CDR3 is CASRGQWSNYGYTF. The CDR3, as DNA: TGTGCCAGCAGGGGACAGTGGTCTAACTATGGCTACACCTTC.

This clone was recorded a few times. The J gene is TRBJ2-3, the V gene TRBV28, with a weak D call TRBD1 (5 bases). The CDR3 is 16 residues long. Germline CDR1 and CDR2: MDHEN and SYDVKM. The V and J ends lost 2 bases and 2 bases respectively, with 14 bases between them. In DNA, the CDR3 is TGTGCCAGCAGTTTAGTAGGAAGGGGCCCCACAGATACGCAGTATTTT. It specifies CASSLVGRGPTDTQYF. The full variable domain, its missing parts supplied by reference TRBV28 and TRBJ2-3, is DVKVTQSSRYLVKRTGEKVFLECVQDMDHENMFWYRQDPGLGLRLIYFSYDVKMKEKGDIPEGYSVSREKKERFSLILESASTNQTSMYLCASSLVGRGPTDTQYFGPGTRLTVL.

This clone appeared a few times. J is TRBJ1-2 and V is TRBV19, with TRBD1 matching over 7 bases. This CDR3 contains 16 residues. CDR1 LNHDA and CDR2 SQIVND come from the germline V gene (reference sequence). The trim removed 2 bases at V and 4 bases at J, leaving 10 bases unmatched. The CDR3 is CASSINGPGQIYGYTF. CDR3 nucleotides: TGTGCCAGTAGTATAAATGGACCGGGACAGATCTATGGCTACACCTTC.

The table lists this clone with a few counts. The V gene is TRBV24-1, the J gene TRBJ1-4, with a weak D call TRBD1 (5 bases). The length of the CDR3 is 15 residues. The germline V gene has CDR1 KGHDR and CDR2 SFDVKD. V lost 5 bases to trimming and J lost 6 bases, with 15 bases between them. The CDR3 region is CATSGGLDGDEKLFF. The CDR3 coding sequence is TGTGCCACCAGTGGGGGACTTGATGGGGATGAAAAACTGTTTTTT.

The rearrangement links TRBV5-1 to TRBJ2-1, with 11 positions matching TRBD2. Germline loops: CDR1 SGHRS, CDR2 YFSETQ. This CDR3 is 15 amino acids long. V shed 4 bases, J shed 5 bases, and the junction held 5 bases outside the gene matches. In DNA form, the CDR3 reads TGCGCCAGCAGCCCGGGACTAGCGGCCGACAATGAGCAGTTCTTC. Its protein is CASSPGLAADNEQFF.